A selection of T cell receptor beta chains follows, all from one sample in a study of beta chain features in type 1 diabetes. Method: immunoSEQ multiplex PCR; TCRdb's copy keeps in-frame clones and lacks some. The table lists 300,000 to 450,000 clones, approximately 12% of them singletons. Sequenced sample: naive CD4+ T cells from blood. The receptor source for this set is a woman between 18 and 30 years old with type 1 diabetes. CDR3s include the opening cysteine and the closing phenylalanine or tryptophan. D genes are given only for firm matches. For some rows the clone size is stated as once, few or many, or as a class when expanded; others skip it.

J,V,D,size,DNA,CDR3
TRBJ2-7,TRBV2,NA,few,TGTGCCAGCAGTGCTCCGGGGGGCGAAATCAATTACGAGCAGTACTTC,CASSAPGGEINYEQYF
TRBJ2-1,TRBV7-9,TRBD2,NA,TGTGCCAGCAGCCCAGGGGGACTAGCGGGATTTTACAATGAGCAGTTCTTC,CASSPGGLAGFYNEQFF
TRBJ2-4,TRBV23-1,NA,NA,TGCGCCAGCAGCCGGGAAATGAGGGACATTCAGTACTTC,CASSREMRDIQYF
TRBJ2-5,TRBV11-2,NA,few,TGTGCCAGTACCGACAGCCAAGAGACCCAGTACTTC,CASTDSQETQYF
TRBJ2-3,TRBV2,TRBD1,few,TGTGCCAGCATCCTTGAGGGGGCCGGTGGGTTCACAGATACGCAGTATTTT,CASILEGAGGFTDTQYF
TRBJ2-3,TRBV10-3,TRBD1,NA,TGTGCCACCCGACAGGGAACCTCCACAGATACGCAGTATTTT,CATRQGTSTDTQYF
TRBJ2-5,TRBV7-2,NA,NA,TGTGCCAGCAGCTCCCCAGGGGCCCGGGAGACCCAGTACTTC,CASSSPGARETQYF
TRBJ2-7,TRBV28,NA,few,TGTGCCACCACCTATCTAAACTCCTACGAGCAGTACTTC,CATTYLNSYEQYF
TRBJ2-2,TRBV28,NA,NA,TGTGCCAGCAGCCAGGCGATCGGGGAGCTGTTTTTT,CASSQAIGELFF
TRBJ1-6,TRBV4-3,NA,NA,TGCGCCAGCAGCCACCTGGGGAGCGGTAATTCACCCCTCCACTTT,CASSHLGSGNSPLHF
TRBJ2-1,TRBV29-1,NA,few,TGCAGCGATAAAACCGGTCTAAATGAGCAGTTCTTC,CSDKTGLNEQFF
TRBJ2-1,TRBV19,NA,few,TGTGCCAGTAGTATACACCGTGGAGGACCCAATGAGCAGTTCTTC,CASSIHRGGPNEQFF
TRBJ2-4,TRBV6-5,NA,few,TGTGCCAGCAGGACCCTAGGCAGGGGAGACATTCAGTACTTC,CASRTLGRGDIQYF
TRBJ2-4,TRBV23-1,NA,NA,TGCGCCAGCAGTCAATCGATCCCCCAGGGAGGAAAAAACATTCAGTACTTC,CASSQSIPQGGKNIQYF
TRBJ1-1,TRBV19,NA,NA,TGTGCCAGTATAGGACAGTACACTGAAGCTTTCTTT,CASIGQYTEAFF
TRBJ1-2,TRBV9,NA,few,TGTGCCAGCAGTCTTCACAGGTCAAACTATGGCTACACCTTC,CASSLHRSNYGYTF
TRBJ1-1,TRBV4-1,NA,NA,TGCGCCAGCAGCCAAGAGGGGGGTCGGAGCACTGAAGCTTTCTTT,CASSQEGGRSTEAFF
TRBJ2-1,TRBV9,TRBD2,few,TGTGCCAGCAGCCCTAGCGGGAGCTCCTACAATGAGCAGTTCTTC,CASSPSGSSYNEQFF
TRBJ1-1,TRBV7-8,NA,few,TGTGCCAGCAGCTTGGTCGTGTGGGACATGAACACTGAAGCTTTCTTT,CASSLVVWDMNTEAFF
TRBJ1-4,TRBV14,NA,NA,TGTGCCAGCAGCCCAACCCTAGCACCGAATGAAAAACTGTTTTTT,CASSPTLAPNEKLFF
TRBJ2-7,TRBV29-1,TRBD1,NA,TGCAGCGTCGCGACAGGGGGCCACGAGCAGTACTTC,CSVATGGHEQYF
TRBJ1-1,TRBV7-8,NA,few,TGTGCCAGCAGCAGCGTTCTCAGGGACACTGAAGCTTTCTTT,CASSSVLRDTEAFF
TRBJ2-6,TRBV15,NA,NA,TGTGCCACCAGCAGAGACCTTCCGGGGGGCGGGGCCAACGTCCTGACTTTC,CATSRDLPGGGANVLTF
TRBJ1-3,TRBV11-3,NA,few,TGTGCCAGCAGCTTTCGTGCAGGTTTATATTTT,CASSFRAGLYF
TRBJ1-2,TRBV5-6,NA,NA,TGTGCCAGCAGCTTGGCCGACTTTGGCTACACCTTC,CASSLADFGYTF
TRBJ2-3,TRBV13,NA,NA,TGTGCCAGCAGCTTACAGGGAACAGATACGCAGTATTTT,CASSLQGTDTQYF
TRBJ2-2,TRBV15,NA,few,TGTGCCACCAGCAGAGACAGCACCGGGGAGCTGTTTTTT,CATSRDSTGELFF
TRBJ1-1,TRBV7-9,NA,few,TGTGCCAGCAGCTCGGGACACCCGAACACTGAAGCTTTCTTT,CASSSGHPNTEAFF
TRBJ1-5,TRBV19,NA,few,TGTGCCAGTAGCCCATTCAGGGACAAGCCCCAGCATTTT,CASSPFRDKPQHF
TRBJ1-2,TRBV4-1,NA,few,TGCGCCAGCAGCCAGCTCAGGGGAGATAGGTATGGCTACACCTTC,CASSQLRGDRYGYTF